This T cell receptor (beta chain) originates from a study of CD8+ T cells in alopecia areata. For the study at large: Patients in the study were on tofacitinib for 6 to 18 months, then off it for 6 months. Overall study findings and caveats: Because one nonresponder was included, the link of baseline CD8+ expansion to response is considered uncertain. Many expanded lesional clones persisted in scalp and blood during tofacitinib.

J was trimmed by 2 bases and V by 2 bases; bases with no gene match: 2. The germline CDR1 and CDR2 sequences are LGHNA and YNFKEQ. The length of the CDR3 is 14 residues. Comments on this clone: Its antigen is undetermined.

It was cDNA, reverse transcribed from extracted RNA, that served as the sequencing template. Clones were read by immunoSEQ multiplex PCR, and TCRdb kept only the in-frame ones, dropping some. The sample records about 200,000 clones, 50% to 60% being singletons. Treatment noted: oral pan-JAK inhibitor, 5-10 mg twice daily. Isolation of CD4+ and CD8+ T cells from PBMCs was achieved by sorting. The chain is built from TRBV4-2 and TRBJ1-1, with 7 bases aligning to TRBD1. This TCR came from a human donor with alopecia areata. The sequenced sample was CD4+ T cells sorted from blood, obtained at week 4, from a patient treated with tofacitinib. CDR3 loop: CASSQRDRNTEAFF. The DNA for the CDR3 is TGTGCCAGCAGCCAAAGGGACAGAAACACTGAAGCTTTCTTT.